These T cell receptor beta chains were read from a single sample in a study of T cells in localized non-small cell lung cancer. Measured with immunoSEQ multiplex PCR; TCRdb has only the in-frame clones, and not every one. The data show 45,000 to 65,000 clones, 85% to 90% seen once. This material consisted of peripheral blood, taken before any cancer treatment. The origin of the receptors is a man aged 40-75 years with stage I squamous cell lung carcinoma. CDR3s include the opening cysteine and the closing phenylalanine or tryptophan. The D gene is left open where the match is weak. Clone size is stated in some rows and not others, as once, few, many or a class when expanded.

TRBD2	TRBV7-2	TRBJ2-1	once	TGTGCCAGCAGCTTTAGCGGGAGCTCCTACAATGAGCAGTTCTTC	CASSFSGSSYNEQFF
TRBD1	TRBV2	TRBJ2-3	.	TGTGCCAGCAGGGTGACAGGGAGCACAGATACGCAGTATTTT	CASRVTGSTDTQYF
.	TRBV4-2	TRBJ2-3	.	TGTGCCAGCAGCCAAGATCGACAGGAGGAGGATACGCAGTATTTT	CASSQDRQEEDTQYF
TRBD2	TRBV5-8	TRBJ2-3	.	TGTGCCAGCAGTACTAGCGGGAGGGAAGATACGCAGTATTTT	CASSTSGREDTQYF
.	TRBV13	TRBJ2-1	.	TGTGCCAGCAGCTTAGACTCGATGGGGTGGCAGTTCTTC	CASSLDSMGWQFF
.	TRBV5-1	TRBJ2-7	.	TGCGCCAGCAGCTTTAACAGGGAGCAGTACTTC	CASSFNREQYF
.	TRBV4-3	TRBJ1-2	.	TGCGCCAGCAGCCAAGATGGGCAGCCTTCCTATGGCTACACCTTC	CASSQDGQPSYGYTF
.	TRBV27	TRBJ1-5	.	TGTGCCAGCAGAGAGACACCTCTAGGAGGTCAGCCCCAGCATTTT	CASRETPLGGQPQHF
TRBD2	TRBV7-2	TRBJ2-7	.	TGTGCCAGCAGCTTAGCGAGGCTAGCGGGAAGCTACGAGCAGTACTTC	CASSLARLAGSYEQYF
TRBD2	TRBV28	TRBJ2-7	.	TGTGCCAGCAGTCCACTGGGACTAGCGGGAGTGGGATACGAGCAGTACTTC	CASSPLGLAGVGYEQYF
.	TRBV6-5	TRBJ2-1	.	TGTGCCAGCAGTAAGACCAGGAGACGGCACAATGAGCAGTTCTTC	CASSKTRRRHNEQFF
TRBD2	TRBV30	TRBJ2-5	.	TGTGCCTGGAGCGGGGGGGAGACCCAGTACTTC	CAWSGGETQYF
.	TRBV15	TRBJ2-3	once	TGTGCCACCAGCGTAGGGGGAACAGGCACAGATACGCAGTATTTT	CATSVGGTGTDTQYF
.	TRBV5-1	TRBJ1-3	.	TGCGCCAGCAGCTACCGGACAGACTTCTCTGGAAACACCATATATTTT	CASSYRTDFSGNTIYF
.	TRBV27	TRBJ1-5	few	TGTGCCGCGAGTCCCTCGAGATGGAGGGCCCAGCATTTT	CAASPSRWRAQHF
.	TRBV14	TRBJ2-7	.	TGTGCCAGCAGCCACCCAGGTGGGGCCGGATATTATGGCGAGCAGTACTTC	CASSHPGGAGYYGEQYF
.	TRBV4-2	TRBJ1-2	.	TGTGCCAGCAGCCAACCCTCGGGGGGTGGGGGGCGGAAATACGGCTACACCTTC	CASSQPSGGGGRKYGYTF
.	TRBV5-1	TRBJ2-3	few	TGCGCCAGCAGCTTGGGAGGAACTAGCACAGATACGCAGTATTTT	CASSLGGTSTDTQYF
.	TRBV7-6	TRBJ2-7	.	TGTGCCAGCAGCTTCAAACCGGGACTTAACTACGAGCAGTACTTC	CASSFKPGLNYEQYF
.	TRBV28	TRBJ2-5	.	TGTGCCAGCAGTTTATTTCAGGGACAAGAGACCCAGTACTTC	CASSLFQGQETQYF
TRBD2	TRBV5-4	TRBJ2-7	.	TGTGCCAGCAGCTTTCAGACTAGCGGGAGGAACTACGAGCAGTACTTC	CASSFQTSGRNYEQYF
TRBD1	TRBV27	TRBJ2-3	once	TGTGCCAGCAGGTATACAGGGGTGGATACGCAGTATTTT	CASRYTGVDTQYF
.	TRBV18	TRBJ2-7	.	TGTGCCAGCTCACCACCGGGCGCCTACGAGCAGTACTTC	CASSPPGAYEQYF
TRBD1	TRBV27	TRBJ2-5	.	TGTGCCAGCAGTTTAAAGGACAGGGCGGCGAGGGAGACCCAGTACTTC	CASSLKDRAARETQYF
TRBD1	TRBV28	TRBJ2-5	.	TGTGCCAGCAGGCTGGACAGGGAAGGGTCAGGGACCCAGTACTTC	CASRLDREGSGTQYF
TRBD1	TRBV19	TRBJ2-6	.	TGTGCCAGTAGTGCCGGGACAGGCGCTGGGGCCAACGTCCTGACTTTC	CASSAGTGAGANVLTF
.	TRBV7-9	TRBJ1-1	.	TGTGCCAGCAGCTCGGAGCGGGGTCTGAACACTGAAGCTTTCTTT	CASSSERGLNTEAFF
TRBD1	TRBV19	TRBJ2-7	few	TGTGCCAGTAGCGACCCCGGACAGGGCAACGAGCAGTACTTC	CASSDPGQGNEQYF
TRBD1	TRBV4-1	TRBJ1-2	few	TGCGCCAGCAGCCAACTAGGGTCGACAGGGTGGGGTGGCTACACCTTC	CASSQLGSTGWGGYTF
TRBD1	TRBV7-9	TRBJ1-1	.	TGTGCCAGCAGCATAGGACAGGGGTTGAACACTGAAGCTTTCTTT	CASSIGQGLNTEAFF
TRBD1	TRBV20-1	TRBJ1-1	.	TGCAGTGCCGTTCGGGACAGGGGAGCTTTCTTT	CSAVRDRGAFF
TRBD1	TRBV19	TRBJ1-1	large	TGTGCCAGTAGTGACGACAGGGGGGGACACACTGAAGCTTTCTTT	CASSDDRGGHTEAFF
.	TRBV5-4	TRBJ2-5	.	TGTGCCAGCAGCTTGGAGGACTCCAGGGGTTCGGAGACCCAGTACTTC	CASSLEDSRGSETQYF
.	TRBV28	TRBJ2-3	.	TGTGCCAGCAAGATCTGGGTCTCTAGCACAGATACGCAGTATTTT	CASKIWVSSTDTQYF
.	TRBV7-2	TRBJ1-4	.	TGTGCCAGCAGCTCCCCTCAGAGTGAAAAACTGTTTTTT	CASSSPQSEKLFF
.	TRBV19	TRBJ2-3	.	TGTGCCAGTAGTATCCGTCTAACAGGCGATAGCACAGATACGCAGTATTTT	CASSIRLTGDSTDTQYF
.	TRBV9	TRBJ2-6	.	TGTGCCAGCAGCGAGGGCCATAGCCGGTCTTTCTCTGGGGCCAACGTCCTGACTTTC	CASSEGHSRSFSGANVLTF